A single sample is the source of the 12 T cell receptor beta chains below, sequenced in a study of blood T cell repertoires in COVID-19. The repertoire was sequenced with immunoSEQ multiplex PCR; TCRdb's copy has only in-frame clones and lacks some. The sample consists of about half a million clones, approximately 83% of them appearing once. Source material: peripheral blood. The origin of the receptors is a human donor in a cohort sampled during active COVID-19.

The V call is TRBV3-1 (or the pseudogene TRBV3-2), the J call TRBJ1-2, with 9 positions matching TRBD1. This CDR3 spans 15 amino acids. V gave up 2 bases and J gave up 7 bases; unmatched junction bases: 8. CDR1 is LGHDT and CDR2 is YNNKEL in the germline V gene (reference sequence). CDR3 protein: CASSQLQGAFAGYTF. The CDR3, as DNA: TGTGCCAGCAGCCAACTACAGGGGGCTTTTGCTGGCTACACCTTC.

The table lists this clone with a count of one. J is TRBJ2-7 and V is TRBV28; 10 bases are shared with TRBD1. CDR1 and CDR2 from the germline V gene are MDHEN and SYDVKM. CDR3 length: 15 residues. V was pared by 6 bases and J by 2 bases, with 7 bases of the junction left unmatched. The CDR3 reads CASRGGGTGAYEQYF. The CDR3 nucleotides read TGTGCCAGCAGAGGGGGTGGGACAGGGGCCTACGAGCAGTACTTC.

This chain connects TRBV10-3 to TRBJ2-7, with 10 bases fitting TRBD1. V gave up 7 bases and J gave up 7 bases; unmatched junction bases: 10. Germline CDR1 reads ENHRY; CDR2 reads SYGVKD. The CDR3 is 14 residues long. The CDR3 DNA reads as TGTGCCATCACCGAGACAGGGGGCCAACGGGAGCAGTACTTC. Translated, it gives CAITETGGQREQYF.

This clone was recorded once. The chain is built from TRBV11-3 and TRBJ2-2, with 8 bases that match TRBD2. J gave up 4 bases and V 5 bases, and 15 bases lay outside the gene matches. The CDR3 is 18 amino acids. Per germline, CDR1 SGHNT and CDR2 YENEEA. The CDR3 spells CASSLRGPAGVSTGELFF. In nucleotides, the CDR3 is TGTGCCAGCAGCCTCCGCGGGCCAGCGGGAGTCAGCACCGGGGAGCTGTTTTTT.

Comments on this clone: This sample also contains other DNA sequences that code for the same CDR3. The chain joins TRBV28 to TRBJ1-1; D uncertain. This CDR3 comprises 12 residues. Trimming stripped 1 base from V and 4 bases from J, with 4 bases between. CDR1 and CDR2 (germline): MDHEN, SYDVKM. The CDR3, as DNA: TGTGCCAGCAGTTTATCTTCCACTGAAGCTTTCTTT. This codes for CASSLSSTEAFF.

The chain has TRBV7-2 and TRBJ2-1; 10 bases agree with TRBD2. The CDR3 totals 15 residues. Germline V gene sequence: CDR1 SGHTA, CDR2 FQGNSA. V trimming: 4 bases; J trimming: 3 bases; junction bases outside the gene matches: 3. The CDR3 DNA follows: TGTGCCAGCAGCTCAGGACTAGCGGACTACAATGAGCAGTTCTTC. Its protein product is CASSSGLADYNEQFF.

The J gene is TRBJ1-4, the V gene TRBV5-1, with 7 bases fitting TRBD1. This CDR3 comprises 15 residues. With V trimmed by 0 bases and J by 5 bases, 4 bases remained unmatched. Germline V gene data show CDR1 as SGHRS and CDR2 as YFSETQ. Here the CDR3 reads CASSLDRGRNEKLFF. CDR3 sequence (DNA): TGCGCCAGCAGCTTGGACAGGGGACGGAATGAAAAACTGTTTTTT. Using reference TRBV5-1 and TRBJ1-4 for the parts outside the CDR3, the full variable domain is KAGVTQTPRYLIKTRGQQVTLSCSPISGHRSVSWYQQTPGQGLQFLFEYFSETQRNKGNFPGRFSGRQFSNSRSEMNVSTLELGDSALYLCASSLDRGRNEKLFFGSGTQLSVL.

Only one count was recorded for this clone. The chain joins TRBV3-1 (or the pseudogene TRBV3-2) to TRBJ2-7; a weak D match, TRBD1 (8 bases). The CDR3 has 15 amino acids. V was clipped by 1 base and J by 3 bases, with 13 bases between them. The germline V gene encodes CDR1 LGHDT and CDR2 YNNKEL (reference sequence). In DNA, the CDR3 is TGTGCCAGCAGCCAAGGTACAGGGGGGGGCTACGAGCAGTACTTC. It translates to CASSQGTGGGYEQYF.

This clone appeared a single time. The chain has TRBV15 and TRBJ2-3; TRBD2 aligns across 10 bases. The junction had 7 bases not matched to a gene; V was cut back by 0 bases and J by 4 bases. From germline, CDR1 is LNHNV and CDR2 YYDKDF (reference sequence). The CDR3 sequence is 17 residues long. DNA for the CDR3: TGTGCCACCAGCAGAGATCGGCCTAGCGGGAGTGCAGATACGCAGTATTTT. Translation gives CATSRDRPSGSADTQYF. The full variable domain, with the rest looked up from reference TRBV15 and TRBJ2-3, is DAMVIQNPRYQVTQFGKPVTLSCSQTLNHNVMYWYQQKSSQAPKLLFHYYDKDFNNEADTPDNFQSRRPNTSFCFLDIRSPGLGDTAMYLCATSRDRPSGSADTQYFGPGTRLTVL.

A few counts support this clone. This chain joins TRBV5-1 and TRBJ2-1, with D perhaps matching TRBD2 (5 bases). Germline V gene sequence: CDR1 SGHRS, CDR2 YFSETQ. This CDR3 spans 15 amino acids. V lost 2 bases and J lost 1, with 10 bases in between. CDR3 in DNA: TGCGCCAGCAGCTTAGCTAGCACTTCCTACAATGAGCAGTTCTTC. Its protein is CASSLASTSYNEQFF.

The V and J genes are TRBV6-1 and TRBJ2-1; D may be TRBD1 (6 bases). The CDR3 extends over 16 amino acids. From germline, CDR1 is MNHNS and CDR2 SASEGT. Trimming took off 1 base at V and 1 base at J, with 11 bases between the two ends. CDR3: CASSEVIRGSYNEQFF. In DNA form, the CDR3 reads TGTGCCAGCAGTGAAGTGATCAGGGGATCCTACAATGAGCAGTTCTTC.

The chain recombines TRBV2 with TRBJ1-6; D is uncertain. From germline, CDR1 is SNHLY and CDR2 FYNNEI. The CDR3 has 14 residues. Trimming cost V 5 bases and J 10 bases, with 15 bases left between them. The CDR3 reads CASSLRGGRSPLHF. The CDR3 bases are TGTGCCAGCAGTCTCCGGGGAGGGCGGTCACCCCTCCACTTT.